This T cell receptor (beta chain) was retrieved from a study of CD8+CD57+ T cells in acquired aplastic anemia. Study-level background: Recorded DNA amounts for sorted CD4+ and CD8+ cells had an average of approximately 3 ug. Study-level results: Controls did not differ significantly from patients in CD8+ Simpson's diversity. It was found that twenty-nine CD8+ CDR3 sequences were shared between patients and controls.

There are 17 residues in the CDR3. CDR1 and CDR2 from the germline V gene are SGDLS and YYNGEE. The ends lost 0 bases at V and 3 bases at J; junction bases unmatched: 8. There are a few counts of this clonotype. Its antigen is as yet unknown. CDR3 and TCR beta VDJ profiling relied on a genomic DNA template. MiXCR was run by TCRdb on the reads, yielding one entry per CDR3 protein. The sample carries some 280,000 distinct CDR3 sequences, approximately 57% recorded once. The sequencing sample was made of sorted CD4+, CD8+, or CD8+CD57+ T cells (not recorded which) from PBMCs. This clonotype was obtained from a human donor with severe aplastic anemia or a healthy control (not recorded which). J is TRBJ2-3 and V is TRBV9, with 9 bases aligning to TRBD2. In DNA, the CDR3 is TGTGCCAGCAGCGTAGAGGCTAGCGGGGTCCAAACAGATACGCAGTATTTT. Amino acids: CASSVEASGVQTDTQYF.